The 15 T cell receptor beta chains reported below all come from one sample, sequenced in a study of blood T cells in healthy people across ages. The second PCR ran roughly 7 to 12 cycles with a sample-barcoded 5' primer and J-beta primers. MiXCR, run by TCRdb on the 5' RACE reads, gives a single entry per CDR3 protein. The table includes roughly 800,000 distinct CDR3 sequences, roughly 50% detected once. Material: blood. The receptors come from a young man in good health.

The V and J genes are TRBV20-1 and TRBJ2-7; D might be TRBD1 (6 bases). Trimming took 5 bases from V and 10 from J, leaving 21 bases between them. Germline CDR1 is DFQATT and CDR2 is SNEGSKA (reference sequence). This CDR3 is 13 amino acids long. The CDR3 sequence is CSAFKSGEEAQYF. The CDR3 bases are TGCAGTGCTTTTAAATCAGGGGAAGAGGCCCAGTACTTC.

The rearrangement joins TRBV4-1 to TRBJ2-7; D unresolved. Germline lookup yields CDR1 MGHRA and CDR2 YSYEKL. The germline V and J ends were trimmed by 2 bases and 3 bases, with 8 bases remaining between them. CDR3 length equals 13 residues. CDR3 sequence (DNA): TGCGCCAGCAGCCAACAGGTCTTCTACGAGCAGTACTTC. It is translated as CASSQQVFYEQYF.

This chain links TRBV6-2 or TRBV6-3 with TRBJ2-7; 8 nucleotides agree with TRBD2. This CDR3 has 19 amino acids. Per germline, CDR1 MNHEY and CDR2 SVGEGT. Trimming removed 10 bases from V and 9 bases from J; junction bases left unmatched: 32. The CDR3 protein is CATQRGYSSAGLDVFGQYF. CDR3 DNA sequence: TGTGCCACACAAAGAGGGTACAGTTCGGCGGGACTAGATGTCTTCGGGCAGTACTTC.

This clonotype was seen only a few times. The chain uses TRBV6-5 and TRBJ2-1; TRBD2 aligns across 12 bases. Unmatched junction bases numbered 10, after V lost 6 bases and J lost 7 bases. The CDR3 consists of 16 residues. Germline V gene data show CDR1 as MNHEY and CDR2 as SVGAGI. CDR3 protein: CASRQLAGGFGNEQFF. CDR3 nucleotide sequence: TGTGCCAGCAGACAACTAGCGGGGGGTTTTGGTAATGAGCAGTTCTTC.

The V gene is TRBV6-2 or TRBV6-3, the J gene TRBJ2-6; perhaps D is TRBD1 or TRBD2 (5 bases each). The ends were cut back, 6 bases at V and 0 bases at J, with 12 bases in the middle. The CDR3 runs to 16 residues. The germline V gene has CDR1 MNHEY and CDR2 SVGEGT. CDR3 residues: CASRPPGASGANVLTF. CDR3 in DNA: TGTGCCAGCAGGCCCCCCGGGGCCTCTGGGGCCAACGTCCTGACTTTC.

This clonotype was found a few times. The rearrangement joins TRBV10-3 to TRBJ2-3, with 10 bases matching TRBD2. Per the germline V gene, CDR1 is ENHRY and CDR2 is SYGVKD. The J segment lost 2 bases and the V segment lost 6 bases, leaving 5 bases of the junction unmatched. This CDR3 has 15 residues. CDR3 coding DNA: TGTGCCATCAGCCTAGCGGGGGCCCCCACAGATACGCAGTATTTT. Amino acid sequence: CAISLAGAPTDTQYF.

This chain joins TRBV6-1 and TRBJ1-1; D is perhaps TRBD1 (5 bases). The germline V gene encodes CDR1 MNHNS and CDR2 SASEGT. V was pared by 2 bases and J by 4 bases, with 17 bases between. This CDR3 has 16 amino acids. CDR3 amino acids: CASSEPGRGAGTEAFF. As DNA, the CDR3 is TGTGCCAGCAGTGAACCGGGGAGAGGGGCTGGCACTGAAGCTTTCTTT.

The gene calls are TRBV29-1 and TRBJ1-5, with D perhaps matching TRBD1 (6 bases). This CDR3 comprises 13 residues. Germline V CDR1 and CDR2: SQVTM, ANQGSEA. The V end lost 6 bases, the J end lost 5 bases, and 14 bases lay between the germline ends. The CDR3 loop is CSVTRGLDQPQHF. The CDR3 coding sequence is TGCAGCGTAACCAGGGGACTCGATCAGCCCCAGCATTTT.

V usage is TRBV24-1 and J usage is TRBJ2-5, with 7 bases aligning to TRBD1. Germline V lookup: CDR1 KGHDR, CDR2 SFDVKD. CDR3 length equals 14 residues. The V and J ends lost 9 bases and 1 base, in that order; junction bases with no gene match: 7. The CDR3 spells CATPTGWAQETQYF. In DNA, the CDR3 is TGTGCCACCCCGACAGGGTGGGCCCAAGAGACCCAGTACTTC.

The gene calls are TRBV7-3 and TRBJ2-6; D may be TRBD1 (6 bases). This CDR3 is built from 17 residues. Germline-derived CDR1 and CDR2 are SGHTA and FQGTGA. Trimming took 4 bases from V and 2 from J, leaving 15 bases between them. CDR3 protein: CASSSQTGSAGANVLTF. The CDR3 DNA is TGTGCCAGCAGCTCCCAGACAGGCTCGGCTGGGGCCAACGTCCTGACTTTC.

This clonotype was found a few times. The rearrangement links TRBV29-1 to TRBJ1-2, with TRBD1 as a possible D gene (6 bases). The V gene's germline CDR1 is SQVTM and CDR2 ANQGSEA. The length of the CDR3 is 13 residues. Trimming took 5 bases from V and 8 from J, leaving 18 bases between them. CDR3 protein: CSVFQAGASGYTF. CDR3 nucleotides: TGCAGCGTTTTCCAGGCGGGGGCCAGCGGCTACACCTTC. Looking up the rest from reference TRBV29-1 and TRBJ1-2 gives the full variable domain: SAVISQKPSRDICQRGTSLTIQCQVDSQVTMMFWYRQQPGQSLTLIATANQGSEATYESGFVIDKFPISRPNLTFSTLTVSNMSPEDSSIYLCSVFQAGASGYTFGSGTRLTVV.

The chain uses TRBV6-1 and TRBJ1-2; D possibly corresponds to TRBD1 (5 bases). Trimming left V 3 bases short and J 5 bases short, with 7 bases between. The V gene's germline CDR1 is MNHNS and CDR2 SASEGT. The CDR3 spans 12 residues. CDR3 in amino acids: CASSDTGYGYTF. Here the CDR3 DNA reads TGTGCCAGCAGTGATACAGGATATGGCTACACCTTC.

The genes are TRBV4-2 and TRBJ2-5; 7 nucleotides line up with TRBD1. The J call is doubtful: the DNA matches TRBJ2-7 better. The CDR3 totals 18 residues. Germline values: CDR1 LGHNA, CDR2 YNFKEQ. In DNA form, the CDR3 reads TGTGCCAGCAGCCAAGTCAATCCACAGGGGAGCTTAACCTACGAGCAGTACTTC. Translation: CASSQVNPQGSLTYEQYF.

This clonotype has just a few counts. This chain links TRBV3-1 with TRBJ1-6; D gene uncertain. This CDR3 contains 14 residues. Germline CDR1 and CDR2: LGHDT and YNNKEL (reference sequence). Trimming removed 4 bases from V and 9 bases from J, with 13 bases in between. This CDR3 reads CASSLKGRISPLHF. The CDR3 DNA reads TGTGCCAGCAGCCTAAAAGGGCGGATTTCACCCCTCCACTTT.

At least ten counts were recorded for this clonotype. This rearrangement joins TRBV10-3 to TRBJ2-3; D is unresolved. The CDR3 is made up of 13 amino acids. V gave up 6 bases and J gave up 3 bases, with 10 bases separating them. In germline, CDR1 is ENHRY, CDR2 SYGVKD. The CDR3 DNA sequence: TGTGCCATCAGCAACCCGAGAACAGATACGCAGTATTTT. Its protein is CAISNPRTDTQYF.